This T cell receptor beta chain was profiled in a study of shared clonotypes between healthy human individuals. CDR1 and CDR2 (germline): SGHRS, YFSETQ. V lost 0 bases to trimming and J lost 0 bases, with 14 bases between them. The CDR3 totals 17 residues. Profiled with immunoSEQ multiplex PCR; TCRdb holds only in-frame clones, not every one. The sample comprises millions of clones, 85% to 95% of which are singletons, and about 0.37% rests with the top ten. This receptor was taken from a man between 18 and 35 years old in good health. Some clones in this sample may be carry-over from other donors' samples. The specimen sequenced was naive CD4+ T cells from PBMCs. Stated subset: CD45RA+ positively selected. The V gene is TRBV5-1, the J gene TRBJ2-3; D call uncertain. This chain's CDR3 is CASSLAFFGSSTDTQYF. CDR3 in DNA: TGCGCCAGCAGCTTGGCCTTCTTTGGGTCAAGCACAGATACGCAGTATTTT.